These 18 T cell receptor beta chains came from one sample sequenced in a study of CD8+CD57+ T cells in acquired aplastic anemia. Patients selected for sequencing had displayed CD8+CD57+ cell expansion by flow cytometry. Using genomic DNA as the template, TCR beta VDJ and CDR3 profiling was carried out. TCRdb re-analysed the reads in MiXCR, keeping a single row per CDR3 protein. The data hold around 290,000 distinct CDR3 sequences, with around three fifths observed a single time. Sequenced input: sorted CD4+, CD8+, or CD8+CD57+ T cells (not recorded which) from PBMCs. The source is a human donor with aplastic anemia.

The chain uses TRBV7-9 and TRBJ1-1, with D possibly TRBD1 on 5 matching bases. CDR1 SEHNR and CDR2 FQNEAQ come from the germline V gene (reference sequence). This CDR3 is built from 11 residues. The CDR3: CAGGGNTEAFF. The CDR3 nucleotides read TGTGCTGGCGGGGGGAACACTGAAGCTTTCTTT.

Only a few counts were recorded for this clonotype. V and J are TRBV29-1 and TRBJ2-3; no clear D gene. The germline CDR1 and CDR2 sequences are SQVTM and ANQGSEA. Trimming took 4 bases from V and 3 from J, leaving 8 bases between them. The CDR3 runs to 12 residues. Written as DNA, the CDR3 is TGCAGCGTTGGAAGGGTTACAGATACGCAGTATTTT. Protein sequence: CSVGRVTDTQYF.

Ten or more counts support this clonotype. The chain couples TRBV5-4 to TRBJ2-3; 7 bases align to TRBD1. The germline gives CDR1 SGHNT, CDR2 YYREEE (reference sequence). The trim removed 0 bases at V and 1 base at J, leaving 2 bases unmatched. This CDR3 comprises 15 residues. CDR3 region: CASSLEGQRTDTQYF. The CDR3 coding sequence is TGTGCCAGCAGCTTGGAGGGACAGCGCACAGATACGCAGTATTTT. Full variable domain (rest looked up from reference TRBV5-4 and TRBJ2-3): ETGVTQSPTHLIKTRGQQVTLRCSSQSGHNTVSWYQQALGQGPQFIFQYYREEENGRGNFPPRFSGLQFPNYSSELNVNALELDDSALYLCASSLEGQRTDTQYFGPGTRLTVL.

Many counts were recorded for this clonotype. The V call is TRBV6-5, the J call TRBJ2-3, with D unresolved. Germline assignment: CDR1 MNHEY and CDR2 SVGAGI. Trimming removed 6 bases from V and 2 bases from J, with 15 bases in between. This CDR3 spans 15 amino acids. CDR3 protein: CASSPKMAFTDTQYF. CDR3 in DNA: TGTGCCAGCAGCCCTAAAATGGCTTTCACAGATACGCAGTATTTT.

The chain is built from TRBV20-1 and TRBJ2-7, with D perhaps TRBD2 (5 bases). CDR1 DFQATT and CDR2 SNEGSKA come from the germline V gene (reference sequence). V was shortened by 0 bases and J by 4 bases, with 13 bases between the two germline ends. This CDR3 contains 14 residues. The CDR3 protein is CSARDWRVAYEQYF. The CDR3 DNA follows: TGCAGTGCTAGAGATTGGCGGGTTGCGTACGAGCAGTACTTC.

This chain uses TRBV2 with TRBJ2-1; the D is unclear. CDR3 length: 13 residues. Germline V CDR1 and CDR2: SNHLY, FYNNEI. The V end was cut by 7 bases, the J end by 12 bases, with 19 bases between. CDR3 coding DNA: TGTGCCAGCAAGGACGGAAGCACAGATACGCAGTTCTTC. Its translation is CASKDGSTDTQFF.

This clonotype was observed at least ten times. The V gene is TRBV2, the J gene TRBJ1-4; D not certain. CDR1 SNHLY and CDR2 FYNNEI come from the germline V gene. CDR3 length: 15 amino acids. V lost 8 bases and J 2 bases, leaving 15 bases between the germline ends. The CDR3 nucleotides are TGTGCCAGCGCTCCCCGGGGAGGTACTAATGAAAAACTGTTTTTT. It is translated as CASAPRGGTNEKLFF.

V is TRBV20-1 and J is TRBJ2-1, with D possibly matching TRBD2 (6 bases). Trimming cost V 5 bases and J 10 bases, with 9 bases left between them. Per the germline V gene, CDR1 is DFQATT and CDR2 is SNEGSKA (reference sequence). The CDR3 loop spans 10 amino acids. In nucleotides, the CDR3 is TGCAGTGCTGGAGGGTTAGAGCAGTTCTTC. This gives the protein CSAGGLEQFF.

This clonotype was counted many times. This chain joins TRBV7-9 and TRBJ2-1; D might be TRBD2 (5 bases). V shed 2 bases and J shed 8 bases, with 22 bases lying between them. Germline-derived CDR1 and CDR2 are SEHNR and FQNEAQ (reference sequence). CDR3 length: 17 residues. CDR3 loop: CASSLRTFQPSADEQFF. The CDR3 DNA reads TGTGCCAGCAGCTTACGTACATTCCAGCCTTCAGCGGATGAGCAGTTCTTC.

The chain combines TRBV19 with TRBJ2-1; D assignment may be TRBD1 or TRBD2 (6 bases each). The CDR3 consists of 13 residues. Between the trimmed V and J ends, which lost 2 bases and 7 bases, there was a span of 9 bases. Per the germline V gene, CDR1 is LNHDA and CDR2 is SQIVND (reference sequence). This CDR3 reads CASSIRGANEQFF. In DNA form, the CDR3 reads TGTGCCAGTAGTATAAGGGGGGCGAATGAGCAGTTCTTC.

The gene calls are TRBV7-8 and TRBJ2-7; 16 nucleotides line up with TRBD2. Germline V gene lookup returns CDR1 SGHVS and CDR2 FQNEAQ. This CDR3 is 19 amino acids long. Trimming took 1 base from V and 2 from J; bases not matched to a gene: 8. The CDR3 is CASSLGGLAGGSNPYEQYF. The DNA of the CDR3 is TGTGCCAGCAGCTTAGGGGGACTAGCGGGAGGGAGTAACCCCTACGAGCAGTACTTC.

The rearrangement links TRBV7-8 to TRBJ1-2, with D unresolved. CDR3 length: 15 amino acids. The germline gives CDR1 SGHVS, CDR2 FQNEAQ. Trimming took 1 base from V and 5 from J, leaving 14 bases between them. CDR3 sequence: CASSLDLGGVYGYTF. In nucleotides, the CDR3 is TGTGCCAGCAGCTTAGATCTGGGAGGAGTGTATGGCTACACCTTC.

This clonotype was recorded at least ten times. The V gene is TRBV6-5, the J gene TRBJ1-5, with D hard to call. This CDR3 contains 14 residues. Between the trimmed V and J ends, which lost 4 bases and 0 bases, there was a span of 7 bases. Germline CDR1 is MNHEY and CDR2 is SVGAGI. In DNA form, the CDR3 reads TGTGCCAGCAGTTTTAAGTATAGCAATCAGCCCCAGCATTTT. This translates into CASSFKYSNQPQHF.

There are many counts of this clonotype. This chain connects TRBV5-1 to TRBJ2-7; TRBD1 agrees at 7 bases. Trimming at V came to 4 bases and at J to 2 bases, leaving 9 bases not matched to a gene. This CDR3 is built from 15 residues. Germline V CDR1 and CDR2: SGHRS, YFSETQ. CDR3 nucleotide sequence: TGCGCCAGCAGCCCCCGACAGGGTAGCCCCTACGAGCAGTACTTC. Amino acid sequence: CASSPRQGSPYEQYF.

This clonotype appeared a few times. This chain joins TRBV9 and TRBJ2-7, with a tentative D call TRBD2 (5 bases). CDR3 size: 13 residues. Germline lookup yields CDR1 SGDLS and CDR2 YYNGEE. Trimming took off 7 bases at V and 1 base at J, with 12 bases between the two ends. Here the CDR3 reads CASGSGGSYEQYF. DNA of the CDR3: TGTGCCAGCGGGTCGGGCGGGTCCTACGAGCAGTACTTC.

Many counts were recorded for this clonotype. The chain uses TRBV20-1 and TRBJ1-4, with a weak D call TRBD1 (5 bases). CDR3 size: 13 residues. V dropped 7 bases and J dropped 4 bases, with 13 bases sitting between them. Germline V gene data show CDR1 as DFQATT and CDR2 as SNEGSKA (reference sequence). CDR3 nucleotides: TGCAGTGGAAACGGGGCCATTAATGAAAAACTGTTTTTT. As protein: CSGNGAINEKLFF.

The chain carries TRBV7-9 and TRBJ2-1; 12 nucleotides agree with TRBD2. CDR1 SEHNR and CDR2 FQNEAQ come from the germline V gene (reference sequence). With 1 base clipped from V and 3 bases from J, the junction kept 7 bases outside the gene matches. The CDR3 is 18 residues long. The CDR3 spells CASSLGGLAGSFYNEQFF. The DNA of the CDR3 is TGTGCCAGCAGCTTAGGTGGACTAGCGGGATCTTTCTACAATGAGCAGTTCTTC.

This clonotype occurred a few times. The chain employs TRBV15 and TRBJ1-4, with 9 positions matching TRBD1. J lost 5 bases, V lost 5 bases, and 9 bases had no gene match. This CDR3 has 16 amino acids. The germline CDR1 and CDR2 sequences are LNHNV and YYDKDF (reference sequence). The CDR3 DNA reads TGTGCCACCAGCGTAAGTTCCGGGACAGGGAATGAAAAACTGTTTTTT. Amino acid sequence: CATSVSSGTGNEKLFF.